Listed here are 15 T cell receptor beta chains from one sample, sequenced in a study of blood T cell repertoires in COVID-19. The protocol was immunoSEQ multiplex PCR, while the TCRdb copy is restricted to in-frame clones and leaves out a portion. The data show a few hundred thousand clones, more than 65% seen once. The sequenced material came from PBMCs or T cells enriched from blood (not recorded which). Receptors originate from a man in his fifties who had recovered from COVID-19.

V and J are TRBV30 and TRBJ2-1, with TRBD1 matching 8 bases. Trimming took 0 bases from V and 6 from J; bases not matched to a gene: 1. CDR3 length: 13 residues. Germline V lookup: CDR1 GTSNPN, CDR2 SVGIG (reference sequence). The DNA for the CDR3 is TGTGCCTGGAGTGTAGACAGGGGCAATGAGCAGTTCTTC. As protein: CAWSVDRGNEQFF.

In its sample, this clone was seen once. CDR3: CASSQDRGIQETQYF. The CDR3 DNA follows: TGCGCCAGCAGCCAAGATCGAGGGATCCAAGAGACCCAGTACTTC. The chain couples TRBV4-1 to TRBJ2-5; maybe TRBD2 (5 bases). Between the trimmed V and J ends, which lost 0 bases and 1 base, there was a span of 9 bases. The germline gives CDR1 MGHRA, CDR2 YSYEKL. The CDR3 has 15 residues.

The CDR3 DNA reads as TGTGCCAGCAGCTTTAGGGACAGGGGCTATGGCTACACCTTC. It is translated as CASSFRDRGYGYTF. The chain has TRBV5-6 and TRBJ1-2; 10 nucleotides match TRBD1. Trimming at V came to 2 bases and at J to 4 bases, leaving 2 bases not matched to a gene. Germline assignment: CDR1 SGHDT and CDR2 YYEEEE. The CDR3 spans 14 residues.

V gene TRBV12-3 or TRBV12-4 combines with J gene TRBJ2-1, with D possibly being TRBD1 (6 bases). Between the trimmed V and J ends, which lost 3 bases and 9 bases, there was a span of 12 bases. The length of the CDR3 is 13 residues. The DNA for the CDR3 is TGTGCCAGCAGTTTGAAGGGGGTGGGTGAGCAGTTCTTC. Protein: CASSLKGVGEQFF.

The J gene is TRBJ1-3, the V gene TRBV15, with 8 nucleotides matching TRBD1. The CDR3 is 20 residues long. V lost 8 bases, J lost 2 bases, and 23 bases stayed unmatched. Germline values: CDR1 LNHNV, CDR2 YYDKDF (reference sequence). CDR3 nucleotides: TGTGCCACCTCGCGGATCGGGACAGGATACCGTAGTCTAGCTGGAAACACCATATATTTT. It is translated as CATSRIGTGYRSLAGNTIYF.

The V gene is TRBV19, the J gene TRBJ2-1; 12 bases match TRBD1. With 7 bases clipped from V and 7 bases from J, the junction kept 8 bases outside the gene matches. The CDR3 runs 15 residues. CDR1 LNHDA and CDR2 SQIVND come from the germline V gene (reference sequence). The CDR3 sequence is CASKIGTGGKNEQFF. The CDR3 DNA follows: TGTGCCAGTAAGATCGGGACAGGGGGCAAGAATGAGCAGTTCTTC. The whole variable domain, remainder taken from reference TRBV19 and TRBJ2-1, is DGGITQSPKYLFRKEGQNVTLSCEQNLNHDAMYWYRQDPGQGLRLIYYSQIVNDFQKGDIAEGYSVSREKKESFPLTVTSAQKNPTAFYLCASKIGTGGKNEQFFGPGTRLTVL.

This chain uses TRBV24-1 with TRBJ2-2; 7 positions agree with TRBD2. The CDR3 spans 15 residues. CDR1 and CDR2 from the germline V gene are KGHDR and SFDVKD. Losses at the gene ends were 5 bases for V and 6 bases for J; bases not matched to a gene: 8. CDR3 sequence reads: CATSGAGIVAGELFF. The CDR3 coding sequence is TGTGCCACCAGTGGAGCGGGAATCGTCGCCGGGGAGCTGTTTTTT.

The V gene is TRBV2, the J gene TRBJ2-2; 10 bases match TRBD2. Germline CDR1 SNHLY, CDR2 FYNNEI. The CDR3 extends over 18 amino acids. Trimming at V came to 5 bases and at J to 5 bases, leaving 14 bases not matched to a gene. The chain's CDR3 is CASSSGTSGRGSTGELFF. CDR3 DNA sequence: TGTGCCAGCAGTAGTGGTACAAGCGGGAGGGGATCGACCGGGGAGCTGTTTTTT.

This clone was detected once. V usage is TRBV28 and J usage is TRBJ1-5; D possibly corresponds to TRBD1 (5 bases). The CDR3 totals 13 residues. Germline CDR1 and CDR2: MDHEN and SYDVKM. V was clipped by 8 bases and J by 5 bases, with 13 bases between them. CDR3 sequence (DNA): TGTGCCAGCCAGGGAGGGTCAGATCAGCCCCAGCATTTT. Translation: CASQGGSDQPQHF.

The genes are TRBV28 and TRBJ1-5; possible D gene TRBD1, 5 bases. This CDR3 has 15 residues. Germline values: CDR1 MDHEN, CDR2 SYDVKM. Between the trimmed V and J ends, which lost 7 bases and 2 bases, there was a span of 15 bases. The CDR3 is CASTVRGEGNQPQHF. CDR3 nucleotide sequence: TGTGCCAGCACCGTACGGGGGGAGGGCAATCAGCCCCAGCATTTT.

The CDR3 region is CASGVGRVGETQYF. CDR3 DNA: TGTGCCAGCGGGGTGGGGCGCGTTGGGGAGACCCAGTACTTC. J is TRBJ2-5 and V is TRBV2; D possibly corresponds to TRBD1 (5 bases). The CDR3 extends over 14 amino acids. The germline gives CDR1 SNHLY, CDR2 FYNNEI. The germline V and J ends were trimmed by 8 bases and 5 bases, with 18 bases remaining between them. Complete variable domain (other parts from reference TRBV2 and TRBJ2-5): EPEVTQTPSHQVTQMGQEVILRCVPISNHLYFYWYRQILGQKVEFLVSFYNNEISEKSEIFDDQFSVERPDGSNFTLKIRSTKLEDSAMYFCASGVGRVGETQYFGPGTRLLVL.

A single count supports this clone. This rearrangement joins TRBV18 to TRBJ1-6; TRBD1 matches 10 bases. The junction had 2 bases not matched to a gene; V was cut back by 3 bases and J by 0 bases. Germline V CDR1 and CDR2: KGHSH, LQKENI. There are 17 residues in the CDR3. DNA for the CDR3: TGTGCCAGCTCACCCCGGGACAGGGGCTCCTATAATTCACCCCTCCACTTT. Amino acid sequence: CASSPRDRGSYNSPLHF. The entire variable domain, with the rest obtained from reference TRBV18 and TRBJ1-6, is as follows: NAGVMQNPRHLVRRRGQEARLRCSPMKGHSHVYWYRQLPEEGLKFMVYLQKENIIDESGMPKERFSAEFPKEGPSILRIQQVVRGDSAAYFCASSPRDRGSYNSPLHFGNGTRLTVT.

The genes are TRBV5-4 and TRBJ1-6; possible D gene TRBD1, 6 bases. In germline, CDR1 is SGHNT, CDR2 YYREEE (reference sequence). This CDR3 has 16 residues. The V and J ends lost 4 bases and 3 bases respectively, with 14 bases between them. The CDR3 DNA sequence: TGTGCCAGCAGCCCAAACAGGGCGGGCTATAATTCACCCCTCCACTTT. Translation gives CASSPNRAGYNSPLHF.

The chain employs TRBV11-2 and TRBJ2-5; D is perhaps TRBD1 (5 bases). V was pared by 0 bases and J by 2 bases, with 13 bases between. Per the germline V gene, CDR1 is SGHAT and CDR2 is FQNNGV. CDR3 length: 16 amino acids. This CDR3 reads CASSLEATALQETQYF. CDR3 nucleotides: TGTGCCAGCAGCTTAGAAGCGACAGCCCTTCAAGAGACCCAGTACTTC.

The V call is TRBV6-5, the J call TRBJ2-7, with D maybe TRBD2 (5 bases). Between the trimmed V and J ends, which lost 0 bases and 1 base, there was a span of 10 bases. The germline CDR1 and CDR2 sequences are MNHEY and SVGAGI. CDR3 length equals 15 residues. The CDR3 loop is CASSYSFSVSYEQYF. CDR3 bases: TGTGCCAGCAGTTACTCGTTTAGCGTTTCCTACGAGCAGTACTTC.